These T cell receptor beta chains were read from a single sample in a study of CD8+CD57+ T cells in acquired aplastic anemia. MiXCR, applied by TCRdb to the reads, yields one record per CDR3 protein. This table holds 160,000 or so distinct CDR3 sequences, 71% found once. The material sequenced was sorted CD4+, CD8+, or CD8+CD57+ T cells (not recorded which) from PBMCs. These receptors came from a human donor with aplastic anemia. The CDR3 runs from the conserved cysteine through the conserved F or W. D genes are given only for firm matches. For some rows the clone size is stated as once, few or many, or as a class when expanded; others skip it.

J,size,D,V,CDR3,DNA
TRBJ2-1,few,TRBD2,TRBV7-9,CASSLVAGGVDEQFF,TGTGCCAGCAGCTTAGTAGCGGGAGGGGTGGATGAGCAGTTCTTC
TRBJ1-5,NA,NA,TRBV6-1,CASRGMGNQPQHF,TGTGCCAGCAGGGGTATGGGCAATCAGCCCCAGCATTTT
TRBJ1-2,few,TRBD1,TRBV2,CASRAGQGNGYTF,TGTGCCAGCAGAGCGGGACAGGGGAACGGCTACACCTTC
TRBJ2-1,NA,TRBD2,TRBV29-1,CSVTSANEQFF,TGCAGCGTAACTAGCGCCAATGAGCAGTTCTTC
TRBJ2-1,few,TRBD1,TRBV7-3,CASSPPGTERNEQFF,TGTGCCAGCAGTCCTCCCGGGACAGAGAGAAATGAGCAGTTCTTC
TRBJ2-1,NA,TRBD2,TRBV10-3,CAISEGLEDEQFF,TGTGCCATCAGTGAAGGACTAGAAGATGAGCAGTTCTTC
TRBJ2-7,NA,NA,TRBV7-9,CASSHPGGEQYF,TGTGCCAGCAGCCACCCCGGAGGCGAGCAGTACTTC
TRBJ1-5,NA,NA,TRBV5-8,CASSLWTGQPQHF,TGTGCCAGCAGCTTGTGGACTGGCCAGCCCCAGCATTTT
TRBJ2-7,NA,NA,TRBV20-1,CSARATGTYEQYF,TGCAGTGCTAGAGCTACAGGGACCTACGAGCAGTACTTC
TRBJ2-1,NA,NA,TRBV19,CASSIDGNTWNEQFF,TGTGCCAGTAGTATAGATGGGAATACATGGAATGAGCAGTTCTTC
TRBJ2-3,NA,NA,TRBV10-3,CAISDPTVSTDTQYF,TGTGCCATCAGTGACCCCACGGTTAGCACAGATACGCAGTATTTT
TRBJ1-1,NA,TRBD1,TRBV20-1,CSAPTSTGGTEAFF,TGCAGTGCTCCTACATCTACAGGGGGCACTGAAGCTTTCTTT
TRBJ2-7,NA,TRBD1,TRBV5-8,CASSPRWDRDNEQYF,TGTGCCAGCAGCCCCCGCTGGGACAGGGACAACGAGCAGTACTTC
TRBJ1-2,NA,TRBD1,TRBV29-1,CSVVAGGKYYGYTF,TGCAGCGTTGTTGCAGGGGGCAAATACTATGGCTACACCTTC
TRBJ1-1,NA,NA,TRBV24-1,CATSDRTGLAEAFF,TGTGCCACCAGTGATCGGACGGGACTCGCTGAAGCTTTCTTT
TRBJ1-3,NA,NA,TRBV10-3,CAISEAPGYGNTIYF,TGTGCCATCAGTGAGGCCCCGGGCTATGGAAACACCATATATTTT
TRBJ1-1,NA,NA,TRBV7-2,CASSSRVGTEAFF,TGTGCCAGCAGCTCCAGGGTCGGCACTGAAGCTTTCTTT
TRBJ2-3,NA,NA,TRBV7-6,CASSVRASDTQYF,TGTGCTAGCAGCGTTCGGGCTTCGGATACGCAGTATTTT
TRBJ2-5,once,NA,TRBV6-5,CASRLSGTGETQYF,TGTGCCAGCAGGCTCTCCGGGACTGGGGAGACCCAGTACTTC
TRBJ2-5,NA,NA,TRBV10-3,CAISESAETQYF,TGTGCCATCAGTGAGTCGGCGGAGACCCAGTACTTC
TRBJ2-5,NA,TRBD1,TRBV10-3,CAISTGGGRQETQYF,TGTGCCATCAGCACAGGGGGCGGTAGACAAGAGACCCAGTACTTC
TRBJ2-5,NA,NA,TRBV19,CASSMRSKETQYF,TGTGCCAGTAGTATGAGGTCAAAGGAGACCCAGTACTTC
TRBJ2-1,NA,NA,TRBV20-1,CSARDAYSYNEQFF,TGCAGTGCTAGGGACGCCTACTCCTACAATGAGCAGTTCTTC
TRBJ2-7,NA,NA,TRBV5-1,CASSLVADPTLEQYF,TGCGCCAGCAGCTTGGTGGCAGACCCTACCCTCGAGCAGTACTTC
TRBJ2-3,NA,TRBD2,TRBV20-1,CSAFTASGPSTDTQYF,TGCAGTGCTTTCACCGCTAGCGGGCCTAGCACAGATACGCAGTATTTT
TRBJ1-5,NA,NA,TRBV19,CASSRERDGQPQHF,TGTGCCAGTAGCCGGGAAAGGGACGGGCAGCCCCAGCATTTT
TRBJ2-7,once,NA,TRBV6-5,CASSPNNYEQYF,TGTGCCAGCAGTCCAAACAACTACGAGCAGTACTTC
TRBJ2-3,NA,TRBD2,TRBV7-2,CASSLASSGGGGTQYF,TGTGCCAGCAGCTTAGCTTCTAGCGGGGGGGGAGGTACGCAGTATTTT
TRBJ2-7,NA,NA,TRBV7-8,CASSLGFAGQTRSYEQYF,TGTGCCAGCAGCTTAGGTTTTGCCGGACAGACCCGCTCCTACGAGCAGTACTTC
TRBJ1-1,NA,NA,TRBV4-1,CASSLEEGQNTEAFF,TGCGCCAGCAGCTTGGAAGAGGGCCAGAACACTGAAGCTTTCTTT
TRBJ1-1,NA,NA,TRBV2,CASQGNTEAFF,TGTGCCAGCCAGGGGAACACTGAAGCTTTCTTT
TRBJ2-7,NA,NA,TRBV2,CASNGQPSYEQYF,TGTGCCAGCAATGGACAGCCCTCCTACGAGCAGTACTTC
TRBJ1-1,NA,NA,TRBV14,CASSQDLRGTEAFF,TGTGCCAGCAGCCAAGATTTGCGCGGGACTGAAGCTTTCTTT
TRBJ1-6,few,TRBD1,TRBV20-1,CSARGQGDSSPLHF,TGCAGTGCTAGAGGACAGGGAGACAGTTCACCCCTCCACTTT
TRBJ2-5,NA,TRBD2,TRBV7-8,CAGSSGLAGGASQETQYF,TGTGCCGGCAGCTCTGGACTAGCGGGGGGGGCATCCCAAGAGACCCAGTACTTC
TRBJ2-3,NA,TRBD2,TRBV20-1,CSAGLAGATSTDTQYF,TGCAGTGCTGGACTAGCGGGGGCAACTAGCACAGATACGCAGTATTTT
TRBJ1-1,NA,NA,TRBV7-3,CASKSAEGTEAFF,TGTGCCAGCAAGTCTGCGGAGGGCACTGAAGCTTTCTTT
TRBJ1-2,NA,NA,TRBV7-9,CAGENSLNYGYTF,TGTGCCGGGGAGAACAGCCTTAACTATGGCTACACCTTC
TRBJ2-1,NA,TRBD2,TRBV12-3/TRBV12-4,CASSVSGGHNEQFF,TGTGCCAGCAGCGTTAGCGGGGGCCACAATGAGCAGTTCTTC
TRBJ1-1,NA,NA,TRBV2,CASLAGLGNTEAFF,TGTGCCAGCCTGGCGGGGCTGGGGAACACTGAAGCTTTCTTT
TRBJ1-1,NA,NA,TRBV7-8,CASSLGALSEAFF,TGTGCCAGCAGCTTAGGGGCCTTATCTGAAGCTTTCTTT
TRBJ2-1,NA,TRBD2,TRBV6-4,CASSQTSGGNEQFF,TGTGCCAGCAGCCAGACTAGCGGGGGCAATGAGCAGTTCTTC
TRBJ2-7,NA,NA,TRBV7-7,CASSDDSYEQYF,TGTGCCAGCAGCGATGACTCCTACGAGCAGTACTTC
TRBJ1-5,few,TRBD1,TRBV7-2,CASSLKQGNQPQHF,TGTGCCAGCAGCTTAAAACAGGGGAATCAGCCCCAGCATTTT
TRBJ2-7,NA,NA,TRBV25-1,CASSESRDQHQTGLSSYEQYF,TGTGCCAGCAGTGAATCCCGGGACCAACATCAGACTGGCTTAAGCTCCTACGAGCAGTACTTC
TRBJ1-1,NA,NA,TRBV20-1,CSATPNTEAFF,TGCAGTGCTACACCGAACACTGAAGCTTTCTTT
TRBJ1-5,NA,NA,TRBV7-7,CASSLANRETGGSYSNQPQHF,TGTGCTAGCAGCTTAGCGAATCGAGAGACAGGAGGAAGTTATAGCAATCAGCCCCAGCATTTT
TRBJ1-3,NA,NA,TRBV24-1,CATSDSGNTIYF,TGTGCCACCAGTGACTCCGGAAACACCATATATTTT
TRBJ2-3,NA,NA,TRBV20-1,CSADSDITDTQYF,TGCAGCGCGGACTCCGACATCACAGATACGCAGTATTTT
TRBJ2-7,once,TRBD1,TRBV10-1,CASSEAGTGGYEQYF,TGCGCCAGCAGTGAGGCCGGGACAGGGGGATACGAGCAGTACTTC
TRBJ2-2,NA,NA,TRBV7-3,CASSAQLFGIGELFF,TGTGCCAGCAGCGCTCAACTATTCGGAATCGGGGAGCTGTTTTTT
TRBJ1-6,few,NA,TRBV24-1,CATSDQGWPLHF,TGTGCCACCAGTGACCAGGGTTGGCCCCTCCACTTT
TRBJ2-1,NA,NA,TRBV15,CATSRDRTPYNEQFF,TGTGCCACCAGCAGAGATCGGACTCCCTACAATGAGCAGTTCTTC
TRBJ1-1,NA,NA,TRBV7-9,CASRISMNTEAFF,TGTGCCAGCAGGATATCGATGAACACTGAAGCTTTCTTT